These 17 T cell receptor beta chains came from one sample sequenced in a study of T-cell memory formation after mild COVID-19. TCRdb re-analysed the 5' RACE reads in MiXCR, keeping a single row per CDR3 protein. Here the sample spans about 390,000 distinct CDR3 sequences, roughly 21% being singletons. The sequencing sample was made of PBMCs or a T cell subset sorted from them (not recorded which). All receptors come from an adult woman who had mild COVID-19 (a few samples of this study predate the infection). Cell type and time point are not known.

The chain uses TRBV7-9 and TRBJ2-3; 8 positions agree with TRBD1. Germline-derived CDR1 and CDR2 are SEHNR and FQNEAQ (reference sequence). With 6 bases clipped from V and 6 bases from J, the junction kept 14 bases outside the gene matches. The CDR3 sequence is 16 residues long. DNA of the CDR3: TGTGCCAGCAGTAGCAGGGGGCGTCTCGAGTCGGATACGCAGTATTTT. Protein sequence: CASSSRGRLESDTQYF.

V usage is TRBV7-3 and J usage is TRBJ1-1; possibly TRBD1 for D (5 bases). Trimming took off 5 bases at V and 5 bases at J, with 15 bases between the two ends. Looked up from germline, CDR1 is SGHTA and CDR2 is FQGTGA. The CDR3 is made up of 14 amino acids. The CDR3 is CASSPGTAGTEAFF. The CDR3 DNA reads TGTGCCAGCAGCCCCGGGACGGCGGGGACTGAAGCTTTCTTT. Full variable domain (remainder filled in from reference TRBV7-3 and TRBJ1-1): GAGVSQTPSNKVTEKGKYVELRCDPISGHTALYWYRQSLGQGPEFLIYFQGTGAADDSGLPNDRFFAVRPEGSVSTLKIQRTERGDSAVYLCASSPGTAGTEAFFGQGTRLTVV.

The genes are TRBV7-3 and TRBJ2-5; TRBD2 aligns across 8 bases. V gave up 5 bases and J gave up 8 bases; unmatched junction bases: 16. This CDR3 is 16 amino acids long. Germline values: CDR1 SGHTA, CDR2 FQGTGA. The CDR3 loop is CASSPRQGGGQVTQYF. The CDR3 nucleotides are TGTGCCAGCAGCCCGAGGCAGGGCGGGGGGCAGGTTACCCAGTACTTC.

The chain links TRBV7-9 to TRBJ2-1; TRBD2 agrees at 9 bases. CDR1 SEHNR and CDR2 FQNEAQ come from the germline V gene (reference sequence). CDR3 length equals 14 residues. The V and J ends lost 8 bases and 8 bases, in that order; junction bases with no gene match: 10. The chain's CDR3 is CASVGLAGSYEQFF. In DNA, the CDR3 is TGTGCCAGCGTGGGGCTAGCGGGATCTTATGAGCAGTTCTTC.

This clonotype has a handful of counts. The chain carries TRBV20-1 and TRBJ1-2; D gene ambiguous. Per germline, CDR1 DFQATT and CDR2 SNEGSKA (reference sequence). The V and J ends lost 5 bases and 4 bases respectively, with 11 bases between them. CDR3 length equals 12 residues. The CDR3 coding sequence is TGCAGTGCTCCAGAGGGCGGCTATGGCTACACCTTC. The encoded protein is CSAPEGGYGYTF.

This clonotype has just a few counts. V and J are TRBV27 and TRBJ1-1; 7 positions match TRBD1. Germline values: CDR1 MNHEY, CDR2 SMNVEV (reference sequence). Trimming removed 6 bases from V and 2 bases from J; junction bases left unmatched: 6. The CDR3 spans 14 residues. The CDR3 here is CASRGNRGNTEAFF. Written as DNA, the CDR3 is TGTGCCAGCAGGGGGAACAGGGGTAACACTGAAGCTTTCTTT.

This rearrangement joins TRBV5-1 to TRBJ2-1; 7 bases match TRBD2. The V and J ends lost 0 bases and 3 bases, in that order; junction bases with no gene match: 3. The germline V gene encodes CDR1 SGHRS and CDR2 YFSETQ. This CDR3 is built from 15 residues. The CDR3 nucleotides read TGCGCCAGCAGCTTGGGCGGGGGAGTCTACAATGAGCAGTTCTTC. Amino acids: CASSLGGGVYNEQFF.

The chain recombines TRBV5-6 with TRBJ2-7; D remains unclear. CDR1 is SGHDT and CDR2 is YYEEEE in the germline V gene. V was shortened by 0 bases and J by 2 bases, with 9 bases between the two germline ends. This CDR3 is 14 amino acids long. The CDR3 DNA reads as TGTGCCAGCAGCTTGGGGATCCTGGCCTACGAGCAGTACTTC. Encoded protein: CASSLGILAYEQYF.

The rearrangement uses TRBV12-3 or TRBV12-4 and TRBJ2-7; no definite D call. CDR3 length: 13 residues. V was trimmed by 7 bases and J by 4 bases, leaving 14 bases between them. For the CDR3, the DNA is TGTGCCAGCACTCTGGACCACGGGTACGAGCAGTACTTC. Residues: CASTLDHGYEQYF.

At least ten counts were recorded for this clonotype. This rearrangement joins TRBV6-6 to TRBJ2-3; D not certain. The J call may be faulty, since TRBJ2-5 better matches the DNA end. This CDR3 region has 11 residues. Per the germline V gene, CDR1 is MNHNY and CDR2 is SVGAGI (reference sequence). CDR3 DNA sequence: TGTGCCAGCAGTCCCGGTGACACCCAGTACTTC. Amino acids: CASSPGDTQYF.

DNA for the CDR3: TGTGCCAGCAGTTGGGTGCGTGGCAATCAGCCCCAGCATTTT. Protein sequence: CASSWVRGNQPQHF. The V call is TRBV12-3 or TRBV12-4, the J call TRBJ1-5; unclear D gene. This CDR3 spans 14 amino acids. V dropped 4 bases and J dropped 2 bases, with 9 bases sitting between them.

This clonotype was counted a few times. V and J are TRBV5-5 and TRBJ1-1; TRBD1 agrees at 8 bases. The ends lost 6 bases at V and 1 base at J; junction bases unmatched: 8. The CDR3 has 15 amino acids. CDR1 is SGHKS and CDR2 is YYEKEE in the germline V gene (reference sequence). DNA for the CDR3: TGTGCCAGCACCTCTTTCGGGACAGGGAACACTGAAGCTTTCTTT. It yields the protein CASTSFGTGNTEAFF.

The rearrangement joins TRBV7-9 to TRBJ1-1; D is possibly TRBD1 (6 bases). The CDR3 is 15 amino acids. Germline V gene data show CDR1 as SEHNR and CDR2 as FQNEAQ (reference sequence). Trimming pared 3 bases from V and 1 base from J, leaving 12 bases between. This CDR3 is CASSFYRTANTEAFF. Here the CDR3 DNA reads TGTGCCAGCAGCTTCTACAGGACAGCGAACACTGAAGCTTTCTTT.

V usage is TRBV5-1 and J usage is TRBJ2-1; 14 positions agree with TRBD2. The V gene end was trimmed by 4 bases and the J gene end by 7 bases; junction bases not matched to a gene: 7. The CDR3 has 16 residues. Germline CDR1 and CDR2: SGHRS and YFSETQ. CDR3 bases: TGCGCCAGCAGCATTGGGACTAGCGGGGGTTGGAATGAGCAGTTCTTC. Its protein product is CASSIGTSGGWNEQFF.

The chain recombines TRBV6-2 or TRBV6-3 with TRBJ2-3; either TRBD1 or TRBD2 may fit D (5 bases each). CDR1 and CDR2 from the germline V gene are MNHEY and SVGEGT. V shed 7 bases and J shed 6 bases, with 20 bases lying between them. The CDR3 contains 15 residues. The CDR3 region has the DNA TGTGCCAGCAAAAAAAGGGCTGGGACGGTTGATACGCAGTATTTT. Residues: CASKKRAGTVDTQYF.

CDR3 in amino acids: CASSSHRDQSQYF. Written as DNA, the CDR3 is TGTGCCAGCAGCTCCCACAGGGATCAGTCCCAGTACTTC. V and J are TRBV11-3 and TRBJ2-5; D possibly corresponds to TRBD1 (6 bases). With 4 bases removed from V and 9 bases from J, the gap between germline ends came to 15 bases. CDR1 is SGHNT and CDR2 is YENEEA in the germline V gene. The CDR3 has 13 amino acids. Combining the CDR3 with reference TRBV11-3 and TRBJ2-5 gives the whole variable domain EAGVVQSPRYKIIEKKQPVAFWCNPISGHNTLYWYLQNLGQGPELLIRYENEEAVDDSQLPKDRFSAERLKGVDSTLKIQPAELGDSAVYLCASSSHRDQSQYFGPGTRLLVL.

This clonotype was recorded a few times. This rearrangement joins TRBV6-5 to TRBJ2-3; D may be TRBD2 (6 bases). The CDR3 loop spans 11 amino acids. With 7 bases removed from V and 15 bases from J, the gap between germline ends came to 17 bases. Germline loops: CDR1 MNHEY, CDR2 SVGAGI. Written as DNA, the CDR3 is TGTGCCAGCACCCGGGGGATGAGTCTATATTTT. This codes for CASTRGMSLYF.